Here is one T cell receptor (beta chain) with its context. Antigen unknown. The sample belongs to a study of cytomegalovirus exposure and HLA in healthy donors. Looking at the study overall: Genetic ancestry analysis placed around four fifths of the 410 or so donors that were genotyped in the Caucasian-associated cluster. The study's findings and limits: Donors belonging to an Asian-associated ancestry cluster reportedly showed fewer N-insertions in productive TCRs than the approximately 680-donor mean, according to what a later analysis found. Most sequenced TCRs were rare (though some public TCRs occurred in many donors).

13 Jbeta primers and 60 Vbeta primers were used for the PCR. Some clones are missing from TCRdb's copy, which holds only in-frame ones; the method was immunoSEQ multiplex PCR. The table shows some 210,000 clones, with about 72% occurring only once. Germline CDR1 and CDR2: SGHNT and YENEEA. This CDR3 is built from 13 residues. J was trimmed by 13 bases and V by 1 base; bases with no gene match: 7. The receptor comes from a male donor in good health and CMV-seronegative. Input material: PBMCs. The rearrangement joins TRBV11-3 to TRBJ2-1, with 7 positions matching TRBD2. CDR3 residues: CASSLGPTSPQFF. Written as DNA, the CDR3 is TGTGCCAGCAGCTTAGGCCCGACTAGCCCACAGTTCTTC.